These 27 T cell receptor beta chains originate from one sample sequenced in a study of blood T cell repertoires in COVID-19. Profiling relied on immunoSEQ multiplex PCR, and the TCRdb table lists in-frame clones only, not all of them. Of 100,000 to 150,000 clones listed, around four fifths are singletons. Material: peripheral blood. These receptors came from an elderly man with COVID-19, enrolled during active disease.

The CDR3 here is CASSETSGRKIQYF. Written as DNA, the CDR3 is TGTGCCAGCAGTGAAACCAGCGGGAGAAAGATTCAGTACTTC. The chain is built from TRBV6-1 and TRBJ2-4; 8 bases align to TRBD2. The germline gives CDR1 MNHNS, CDR2 SASEGT. After removal of 2 bases from V and 10 bases from J, the junction contained 7 bases not matched to a gene. The CDR3 totals 14 residues.

This sequence joins TRBV6-5 and TRBJ2-1, with TRBD1 matching over 7 bases. The ends lost 10 bases at V and 5 bases at J; junction bases unmatched: 5. The CDR3 spans 12 residues. Looked up from germline, CDR1 is MNHEY and CDR2 is SVGAGI. The CDR3 DNA reads TGTGCCACGAGGGGGCAGGACAATGAGCAGTTCTTC. This codes for CATRGQDNEQFF.

This chain links TRBV7-3 with TRBJ1-1, with D tentatively TRBD1 (6 bases). The CDR3 runs 15 residues. The V gene lost 5 bases and the J gene lost 5 bases, with 18 bases spanning the gap. Per germline, CDR1 SGHTA and CDR2 FQGTGA. Here the CDR3 reads CASSRSGGGLTEAFF. The CDR3 nucleotides are TGTGCCAGCAGCCGATCTGGCGGGGGCCTTACTGAAGCTTTCTTT.

The V gene is TRBV24-1, the J gene TRBJ2-3, with 7 bases lining up with TRBD1. Germline CDR1 is KGHDR and CDR2 is SFDVKD. The J segment lost 0 bases and the V segment lost 4 bases, leaving 3 bases of the junction unmatched. The CDR3 is 15 amino acids. CDR3 DNA: TGTGCCACCAGTGACGACAGGGCTAGCACAGATACGCAGTATTTT. It codes for CATSDDRASTDTQYF.

This sequence joins TRBV29-1 and TRBJ2-7, with 8 nucleotides matching TRBD1. CDR1 is SQVTM, CDR2 ANQGSEA, per germline. This CDR3 has 14 residues. The trim removed 5 bases at V and 3 bases at J, leaving 9 bases unmatched. CDR3: CSVIRTGKVYEQYF. DNA of the CDR3: TGCAGCGTTATTAGGACAGGGAAAGTCTACGAGCAGTACTTC.

Concerning this clone: Other DNA sequences within the sample encode an identical CDR3. The V and J genes are TRBV29-1 and TRBJ2-5, with TRBD2 matching over 16 bases. Per the germline V gene, CDR1 is SQVTM and CDR2 is ANQGSEA. With 5 bases clipped from V and 9 bases from J, the junction kept 9 bases outside the gene matches. There are 15 residues in the CDR3. CDR3 amino acids: CSVYLGLAGGGAQYF. DNA for the CDR3: TGCAGCGTTTACTTGGGACTAGCGGGAGGGGGGGCCCAGTACTTC.

This clone came up a few times. This chain connects TRBV7-6 to TRBJ2-2, with a possible D match to TRBD2 (6 bases). The CDR3 is made up of 15 amino acids. The germline V and J ends were trimmed by 1 base and 1 base, with 7 bases remaining between them. CDR1 SGHVS and CDR2 FNYEAQ come from the germline V gene. CDR3 region: CASSLVSGNTGELFF. CDR3 DNA sequence: TGTGCCAGCAGCTTAGTTAGCGGGAACACCGGGGAGCTGTTTTTT.

This clone was counted only a few times. J is TRBJ2-1 and V is TRBV28, with TRBD2 matching 9 bases. This CDR3 is built from 18 residues. J gave up 4 bases and V 1 base, and 11 bases lay outside the gene matches. Per germline, CDR1 MDHEN and CDR2 SYDVKM. DNA for the CDR3: TGTGCCAGCAGTTTATCTACCTTCACTAGCGGGTTTTACAATGAGCAGTTCTTC. This codes for CASSLSTFTSGFYNEQFF.

The rearrangement uses TRBV6-5 and TRBJ2-1; 8 bases are a match to TRBD1. CDR3 length: 15 amino acids. After removal of 7 bases from V and 0 bases from J, the junction contained 5 bases not matched to a gene. CDR1 MNHEY and CDR2 SVGAGI come from the germline V gene. In nucleotides, the CDR3 is TGTGCCAGCACAGGGGGCCGGGGCTCCTACAATGAGCAGTTCTTC. This encodes CASTGGRGSYNEQFF.

The chain couples TRBV20-1 to TRBJ2-3; 9 bases fit TRBD2. Looked up from germline, CDR1 is DFQATT and CDR2 is SNEGSKA (reference sequence). J was trimmed by 4 bases and V by 3 bases; bases with no gene match: 5. This CDR3 has 14 residues. The CDR3 region has the DNA TGCAGTGCTAGTGCCAGCGGGAGGCCAGATACGCAGTATTTT. Translating it yields CSASASGRPDTQYF.

In DNA form, the CDR3 reads TGTGCCAGCAGCCTCCGGGGAGCGGGAGGACCCAACACCGGGGAGCTGTTTTTT. It yields the protein CASSLRGAGGPNTGELFF. The chain has TRBV7-2 and TRBJ2-2; 9 bases are a match to TRBD2. The CDR3 is made up of 18 amino acids. V lost 5 bases, J lost 2 bases, and 12 bases stayed unmatched. CDR1 SGHTA and CDR2 FQGNSA come from the germline V gene.

The chain links TRBV27 to TRBJ2-2; tentative D call: TRBD1 (6 bases). V was trimmed by 5 bases and J by 1 base, leaving 17 bases between them. The CDR3 length is 17 residues. Germline-derived CDR1 and CDR2 are MNHEY and SMNVEV (reference sequence). The chain's CDR3 is CASSVKGTFLNTGELFF. DNA of the CDR3: TGTGCCAGCAGTGTTAAAGGGACATTTCTGAACACCGGGGAGCTGTTTTTT.

This clone was seen just once. The chain couples TRBV7-2 to TRBJ1-2, with D unclear. The germline CDR1 and CDR2 sequences are SGHTA and FQGNSA. The V end was cut by 0 bases, the J end by 7 bases, with 18 bases between. CDR3 length: 16 amino acids. Here the CDR3 reads CASSLAARGGYGGYTF. The CDR3 DNA follows: TGTGCCAGCAGCTTAGCTGCGCGGGGTGGGTACGGTGGCTACACCTTC.

The V and J genes are TRBV6-5 and TRBJ1-4; 7 bases fit TRBD1. Losses at the gene ends were 0 bases for V and 7 bases for J; bases not matched to a gene: 8. Looked up from germline, CDR1 is MNHEY and CDR2 is SVGAGI. CDR3 length: 16 amino acids. The CDR3 reads CASSYSIGQGVEKLFF. The CDR3, as DNA: TGTGCCAGCAGTTACTCTATAGGGCAGGGGGTTGAAAAACTGTTTTTT.

The chain has TRBV14 and TRBJ1-5; D is uncertain. Per germline, CDR1 SGHDN and CDR2 FVKESK. The CDR3 spans 10 residues. Trimming took 1 base from V and 15 from J, leaving 7 bases between them. CDR3: CASSQVPGHF. The CDR3 nucleotides read TGTGCCAGCAGCCAAGTGCCAGGGCATTTT.

This clone was counted a few times. This chain joins TRBV19 and TRBJ2-5; 7 bases match TRBD2. The J segment lost 2 bases and the V segment lost 5 bases, leaving 8 bases of the junction unmatched. From germline, CDR1 is LNHDA and CDR2 SQIVND (reference sequence). The CDR3 is 15 amino acids. The CDR3 DNA follows: TGTGCCAGTAGTTCTCTAGCGGAAAGGCAAGAGACCCAGTACTTC. Its translation is CASSSLAERQETQYF.

This clone was observed a few times. V usage is TRBV28 and J usage is TRBJ2-7, with TRBD1 matching 10 bases. Trimming removed 6 bases from V and 4 bases from J; junction bases left unmatched: 9. Germline V gives CDR1 MDHEN, CDR2 SYDVKM. The CDR3 has 15 residues. In nucleotides, the CDR3 is TGTGCCAGCAGCCCCGGGACAGGGGTGGGATACGAGCAGTACTTC. Protein: CASSPGTGVGYEQYF.

Only a few counts were recorded for this clone. The chain carries TRBV6-5 and TRBJ2-1; 9 bases fit TRBD1. Germline V gene lookup returns CDR1 MNHEY and CDR2 SVGAGI. The CDR3 extends over 14 amino acids. V shed 2 bases and J 4 bases; nucleotides not matched to a gene: 0. The CDR3 nucleotides are TGTGCCAGCAGTTACGGACAGGGGTACAATGAGCAGTTCTTC. It codes for CASSYGQGYNEQFF.

The CDR3 protein is CASSLRTSGYEQYF. The CDR3 region has the DNA TGCGCCAGCAGCTTGAGGACTAGCGGCTACGAGCAGTACTTC. The V and J genes are TRBV5-1 and TRBJ2-7, with TRBD2 matching over 10 bases. The CDR3 contains 14 residues. Germline CDR1 SGHRS, CDR2 YFSETQ. The ends lost 1 base at V and 3 bases at J; junction bases unmatched: 1. Combining the CDR3 with reference TRBV5-1 and TRBJ2-7 gives the whole variable domain KAGVTQTPRYLIKTRGQQVTLSCSPISGHRSVSWYQQTPGQGLQFLFEYFSETQRNKGNFPGRFSGRQFSNSRSEMNVSTLELGDSALYLCASSLRTSGYEQYFGPGTRLTVT.

The V and J genes are TRBV27 and TRBJ2-1; D might be TRBD2 (7 bases). Germline values: CDR1 MNHEY, CDR2 SMNVEV (reference sequence). This CDR3 has 17 amino acids. V was shortened by 6 bases and J by 7 bases, with 25 bases between the two germline ends. CDR3 sequence (DNA): TGTGCCAGCAGCATGCGGTTGGCGGGAGATAGGGGGAATGAGCAGTTCTTC. This translates into CASSMRLAGDRGNEQFF.

V gene TRBV24-1 combines with J gene TRBJ2-1; 11 nucleotides line up with TRBD2. V shed 4 bases and J 5 bases; nucleotides not matched to a gene: 6. The CDR3 is made up of 16 amino acids. CDR1 and CDR2 from the germline V gene are KGHDR and SFDVKD. The DNA for the CDR3 is TGTGCCACCAGTGACTCTAGCGGGAGGAGGGACAATGAGCAGTTCTTC. Translating it yields CATSDSSGRRDNEQFF.

The chain links TRBV10-3 to TRBJ2-7, with TRBD2 as a possible D gene (6 bases). Trimming took off 8 bases at V and 3 bases at J, with 14 bases between the two ends. Germline V gene sequence: CDR1 ENHRY, CDR2 SYGVKD. The CDR3 sequence is 13 residues long. CDR3 sequence: CAIGAGESYEQYF. The CDR3 DNA reads TGTGCCATCGGAGCGGGCGAGAGCTACGAGCAGTACTTC.

This clone was observed at least ten times. This rearrangement joins TRBV2 to TRBJ1-2; D is perhaps TRBD1 (6 bases). Trimming removed 8 bases at V and 3 bases at J, with 13 bases between. This CDR3 comprises 13 residues. Germline CDR1 and CDR2: SNHLY and FYNNEI. DNA for the CDR3: TGTGCCAGCTTCGGACAGCCCCACTATGGCTACACCTTC. This sequence encodes CASFGQPHYGYTF.

This clone is a singleton in its sample. The V gene is TRBV2, the J gene TRBJ1-2; TRBD1 aligns across 9 bases. CDR1 SNHLY and CDR2 FYNNEI come from the germline V gene. The J segment lost 4 bases and the V segment lost 3 bases, leaving 6 bases of the junction unmatched. The CDR3 spans 15 residues. For the CDR3, the DNA is TGTGCCAGCAGTGATGGCGACAGGGGGTCCTATGGCTACACCTTC. As protein: CASSDGDRGSYGYTF.

The chain is built from TRBV11-3 and TRBJ2-2, with 8 bases matching TRBD2. CDR3 length: 16 residues. J gave up 6 bases and V 2 bases, and 8 bases lay outside the gene matches. Per germline, CDR1 SGHNT and CDR2 YENEEA. CDR3 in amino acids: CASSLHLTGGAGELFF. Here the CDR3 DNA reads TGTGCCAGCAGCTTACATCTGACGGGAGGGGCCGGGGAGCTGTTTTTT. The variable domain in full, with the rest retrieved from reference TRBV11-3 and TRBJ2-2, is EAGVVQSPRYKIIEKKQPVAFWCNPISGHNTLYWYLQNLGQGPELLIRYENEEAVDDSQLPKDRFSAERLKGVDSTLKIQPAELGDSAVYLCASSLHLTGGAGELFFGEGSRLTVL.

The genes are TRBV7-3 and TRBJ2-3; D possibly corresponds to TRBD1 (5 bases). Germline V gives CDR1 SGHTA, CDR2 FQGTGA. CDR3 size: 16 residues. The V gene lost 5 bases and the J gene lost 0 bases, with 15 bases spanning the gap. DNA for the CDR3: TGTGCCAGCAGCCCTCATCCGGACACTAGCACAGATACGCAGTATTTT. Its translation is CASSPHPDTSTDTQYF.

J is TRBJ2-1 and V is TRBV11-2, with D possibly matching TRBD2 (5 bases). The V and J ends lost 5 bases and 7 bases respectively, with 9 bases between them. Germline V lookup: CDR1 SGHAT, CDR2 FQNNGV. This CDR3 comprises 12 residues. In nucleotides, the CDR3 is TGTGCCAGCAGCCAAAGGGAGAATGAGCAGTTCTTC. This codes for CASSQRENEQFF.